Below, 5 T cell receptor beta chains from the same sample are listed, as sequenced in a study of blood T cell repertoires in COVID-19. Sequencing was performed with immunoSEQ multiplex PCR; in TCRdb, only in-frame clones are kept and a portion is missing. The sample lists approximately 170,000 clones; approximately 85% were seen once. Sequencing was carried out using peripheral blood. The receptors derive from a man older than 75 with COVID-19, enrolled during active disease.

V usage is TRBV9 and J usage is TRBJ1-1, with D possibly being TRBD1 (6 bases). V lost 5 bases and J 4 bases, leaving 15 bases between the germline ends. The CDR3 length is 14 residues. CDR1 is SGDLS, CDR2 YYNGEE, per germline. The DNA of the CDR3 is TGTGCCAGCAGTGCCTTCAGGGGCGGCACTGAAGCTTTCTTT. The encoded protein is CASSAFRGGTEAFF. The complete variable domain, with remaining parts taken from reference TRBV9 and TRBJ1-1, reads DSGVTQTPKHLITATGQRVTLRCSPRSGDLSVYWYQQSLDQGLQFLIQYYNGEERAKGNILERFSAQQFPDLHSELNLSSLELGDSALYFCASSAFRGGTEAFFGQGTRLTVV.

The rearrangement links TRBV15 to TRBJ1-1; 8 nucleotides agree with TRBD1. The V gene's germline CDR1 is LNHNV and CDR2 YYDKDF (reference sequence). With V trimmed by 3 bases and J by 10 bases, 10 bases remained unmatched. The CDR3 spans 14 residues. In nucleotides, the CDR3 is TGTGCCACCAGCAGGAACACAGGGGGAAGTGGAGCTTTCTTT. This codes for CATSRNTGGSGAFF.

The V gene is TRBV5-5, the J gene TRBJ1-2; 9 bases align to TRBD1. CDR3 length: 13 residues. J gave up 8 bases and V 4 bases, and 6 bases lay outside the gene matches. CDR1 and CDR2 (germline): SGHKS, YYEKEE (reference sequence). The DNA for the CDR3 is TGTGCCAGCAGCGGGGACAGGGCCAGGGGCTACACCTTC. It codes for CASSGDRARGYTF.

This rearrangement joins TRBV6-2 or TRBV6-3 to TRBJ2-3; possibly TRBD2 for D (6 bases). This CDR3 is 14 amino acids long. The germline V gene encodes CDR1 MNHEY and CDR2 SVGEGT. Trimming stripped 6 bases from V and 4 bases from J, with 14 bases between. CDR3 nucleotides: TGTGCCAGCAGCCTCCAAACGGGGGCAGATACGCAGTATTTT. Residues: CASSLQTGADTQYF.

The table lists this clone with many counts. The chain uses TRBV10-3 and TRBJ1-1; perhaps TRBD1 as D (5 bases). The length of the CDR3 is 12 residues. From germline, CDR1 is ENHRY and CDR2 SYGVKD. Trimming pared 4 bases from V and 5 bases from J, leaving 8 bases between. Here the CDR3 DNA reads TGTGCCATCAGTGCCAGGGCGACTGAAGCTTTCTTT. It encodes CAISARATEAFF.